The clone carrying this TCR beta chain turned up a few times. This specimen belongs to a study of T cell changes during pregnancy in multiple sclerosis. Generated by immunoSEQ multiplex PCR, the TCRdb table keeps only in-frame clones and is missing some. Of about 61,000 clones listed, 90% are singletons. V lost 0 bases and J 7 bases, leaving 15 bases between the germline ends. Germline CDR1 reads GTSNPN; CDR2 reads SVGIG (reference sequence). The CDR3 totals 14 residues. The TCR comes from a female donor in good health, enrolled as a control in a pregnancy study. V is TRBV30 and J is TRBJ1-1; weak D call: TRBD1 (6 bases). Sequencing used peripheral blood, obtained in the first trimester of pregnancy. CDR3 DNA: TGTGCCTGGAGTGTCCGGGACATCGCCCTTGAAGCTTTCTTT. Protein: CAWSVRDIALEAFF.